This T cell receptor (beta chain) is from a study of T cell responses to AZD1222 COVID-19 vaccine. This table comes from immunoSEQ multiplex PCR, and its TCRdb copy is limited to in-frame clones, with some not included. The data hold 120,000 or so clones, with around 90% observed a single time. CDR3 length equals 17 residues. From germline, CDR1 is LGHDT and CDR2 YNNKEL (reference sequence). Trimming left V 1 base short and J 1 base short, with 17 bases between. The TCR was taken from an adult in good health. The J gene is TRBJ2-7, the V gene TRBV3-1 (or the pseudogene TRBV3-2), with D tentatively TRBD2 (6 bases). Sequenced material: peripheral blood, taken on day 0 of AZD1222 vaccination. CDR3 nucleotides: TGTGCCAGCAGCCAAGGAGGTGTGGACTACTCATCCTACGAGCAGTACTTC. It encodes CASSQGGVDYSSYEQYF.